The 8 T cell receptor beta chains listed next were all sequenced from one sample in a study of blood T cells in healthy people across ages (dated by TCRdb to the mid-2010s). The method behind the library was 5' RACE. Sequencing was carried out with an Illumina HiSeq 2500. The second PCR ran for about 6 to 12 cycles and used a J-beta primer mix along with a sample-barcoded 5' primer. TCRdb handled the public reads itself, with Q25 trimming in fastp and clone calling in MiXCR, and kept productive beta chains. Entries that share a CDR3 protein sequence are merged under the most common genes and DNA. The sample table shows hundreds of thousands of distinct CDR3 sequences, and about 24% are seen once. The ten largest account for 8.7% of the sample. The same specimen was also included in a second study, on T cells of mothers and their children.

The sequencing input was blood. The origin of the receptors is a boy aged 5-17 years in good health.

This chain connects TRBV9 to TRBJ2-1; D is uncertain. The CDR3 extends over 13 amino acids. Between the trimmed V and J ends, which lost 0 bases and 5 bases, there was a span of 6 bases. Germline V gives CDR1 SGDLS, CDR2 YYNGEE. The CDR3 is CASSVAANNEQFF. The CDR3 DNA reads as TGTGCCAGCAGCGTAGCAGCGAACAATGAGCAGTTCTTC.

As regards this clonotype: An end of the junction differs from the germline gene, which may be a read error. The CDR3 protein is CASSQGGTSGSQETQYF. CDR3 in DNA: TGCGCCAGTAGCCAAGGGGGGACTAGCGGGAGCCAAGAGACCCAGTACTTC. The genes are TRBV4-1 and TRBJ2-5; the match to TRBD2 covers 14 bases. This CDR3 contains 17 residues. Germline values: CDR1 MGHRA, CDR2 YSYEKL.

This clonotype was counted many times. Mismatch with germline at one junction end may stem from a read error. V is TRBV7-7 and J is TRBJ2-5; TRBD2 agrees at 10 bases. The germline gives CDR1 SSHAT, CDR2 FNYEAQ (reference sequence). The CDR3 has 15 amino acids. CDR3 coding DNA: TGTGCTAGCAGCTTACTAGCGGGATTTCGAGAGACCCAGTACTTC. Translation gives CASSLLAGFRETQYF.

This chain connects TRBV6-2 or TRBV6-3 to TRBJ1-2; a weak D match, TRBD1 (6 bases). Between the trimmed V and J ends, which lost 7 bases and 4 bases, there was a span of 16 bases. Germline V gene data show CDR1 as MNHEY and CDR2 as SVGEGT. This CDR3 is built from 14 residues. CDR3 sequence: CASNDRDTTYGYTF. The DNA for the CDR3 is TGTGCCAGCAATGACCGGGACACCACCTATGGCTACACCTTC.

The chain recombines TRBV25-1 with TRBJ2-7; tentative D call: TRBD1 (5 bases). V lost 7 bases and J 2 bases, leaving 18 bases between the germline ends. This CDR3 is built from 15 residues. CDR1 and CDR2 from the germline V gene are MGHDK and SYGVNS. In DNA, the CDR3 is TGTGCCAGCATGACCCTAGGGCAGGGTGCCTACGAGCAGTACTTC. Protein sequence: CASMTLGQGAYEQYF.

This rearrangement joins TRBV9 to TRBJ2-1; 9 bases align to TRBD2. V trimming: 0 bases; J trimming: 4 bases; junction bases outside the gene matches: 8. Germline CDR1 reads SGDLS; CDR2 reads YYNGEE. This CDR3 spans 17 amino acids. CDR3 bases: TGTGCCAGCAGCGTAGGATCGGCGGGGGGGCCATACAATGAGCAGTTCTTC. It encodes CASSVGSAGGPYNEQFF.

This clonotype was observed a handful of times. V usage is TRBV27 and J usage is TRBJ2-7; a possible D gene is TRBD1 (5 bases). Per the germline V gene, CDR1 is MNHEY and CDR2 is SMNVEV (reference sequence). The V end lost 3 bases, the J end lost 2 bases, and 11 bases lay between the germline ends. This CDR3 region has 14 residues. The CDR3 reads CASSFSTGAYEQYF. The CDR3 DNA reads as TGTGCCAGCAGTTTTAGCACAGGAGCCTACGAGCAGTACTTC.

The rearrangement uses TRBV27 and TRBJ2-5; 7 nucleotides align to TRBD1. The J call may be incorrect, as the DNA end agrees better with TRBJ2-7. This CDR3 comprises 13 residues. Germline CDR1 and CDR2: MNHEY and SMNVEV (reference sequence). The CDR3 loop is CASSWGQNYEQYF. In DNA form, the CDR3 reads TGTGCCAGCAGTTGGGGACAGAACTACGAGCAGTACTTC.